The clone carrying this T cell receptor (beta chain) was counted only a few times. Its antigen is unknown. The sample comes from a study of T cell clonotyping in hematopoietic cell transplantation. Study-wide points: Higher Inverse Simpson Index values in graft donor and pretransplant recipient predicted broader posttransplant TCR diversity. After transplant, recipient diversity fell while pathologically expanded clonotypes grew through day 180. At the given depth, recipient repertoires were over 95% de novo clonotypes.

Sequencing was performed with immunoSEQ multiplex PCR; in TCRdb, only in-frame clones are kept and a portion is missing. The sample lists some 16,000 clones; roughly 58% were seen once. V shed 7 bases, J shed 8 bases, and the junction held 8 bases outside the gene matches. This CDR3 spans 14 amino acids. Looked up from germline, CDR1 is SGHVS and CDR2 is FQNEAQ. The source is a male patient aged 50 to 60 who had an allogeneic stem cell transplant from an unrelated donor, so T cells may come from the graft donor. Some clones in this sample may be carry-over from other donors' samples. The sequenced sample was PBMCs, obtained 30 days after allogeneic stem cell transplant. This chain connects TRBV7-8 to TRBJ2-2, with TRBD2 matching over 9 bases. CDR3 amino acids: CASKAGGGAGELFF. Written as DNA, the CDR3 is TGTGCCAGCAAGGCCGGCGGGGGGGCAGGGGAGCTGTTTTTT.